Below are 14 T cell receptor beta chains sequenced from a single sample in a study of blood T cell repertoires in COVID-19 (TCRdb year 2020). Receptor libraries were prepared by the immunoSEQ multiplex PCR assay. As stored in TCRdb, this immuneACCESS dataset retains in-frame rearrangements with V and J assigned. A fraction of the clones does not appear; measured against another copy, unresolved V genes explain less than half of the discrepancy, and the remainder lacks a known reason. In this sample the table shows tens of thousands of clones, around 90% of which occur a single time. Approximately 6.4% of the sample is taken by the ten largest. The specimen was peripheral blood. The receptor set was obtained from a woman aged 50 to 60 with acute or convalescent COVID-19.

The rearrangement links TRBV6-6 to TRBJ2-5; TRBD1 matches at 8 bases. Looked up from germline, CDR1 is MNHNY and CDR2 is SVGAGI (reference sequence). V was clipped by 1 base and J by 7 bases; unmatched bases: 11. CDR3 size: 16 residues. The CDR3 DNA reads TGTGCCAGCAGTTACTTTGGACAGGGTATCCGGGGGACCCAGTACTTC. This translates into CASSYFGQGIRGTQYF.

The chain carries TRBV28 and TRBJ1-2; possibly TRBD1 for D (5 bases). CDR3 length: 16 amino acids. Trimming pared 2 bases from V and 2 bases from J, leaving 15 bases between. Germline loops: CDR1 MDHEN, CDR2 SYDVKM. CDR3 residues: CASSLISGGQNYGYTF. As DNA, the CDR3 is TGTGCCAGCAGTTTAATATCTGGCGGACAAAACTATGGCTACACCTTC.

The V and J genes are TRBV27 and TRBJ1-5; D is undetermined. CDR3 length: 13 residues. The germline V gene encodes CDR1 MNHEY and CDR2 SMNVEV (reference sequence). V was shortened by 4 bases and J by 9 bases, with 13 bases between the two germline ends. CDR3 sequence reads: CASSSIYSLPQHF. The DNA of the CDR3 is TGTGCCAGCAGTTCTATCTATAGCTTGCCCCAGCATTTT.

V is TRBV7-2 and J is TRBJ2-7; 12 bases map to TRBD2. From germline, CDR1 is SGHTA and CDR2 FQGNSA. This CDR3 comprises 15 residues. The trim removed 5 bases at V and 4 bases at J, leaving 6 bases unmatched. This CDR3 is CASSPSSGRVYEQYF. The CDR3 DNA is TGTGCCAGCAGCCCATCTAGCGGGAGGGTTTACGAGCAGTACTTC. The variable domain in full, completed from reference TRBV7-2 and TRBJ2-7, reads GAGVSQSPSNKVTEKGKDVELRCDPISGHTALYWYRQSLGQGLEFLIYFQGNSAPDKSGLPSDRFSAERTGGSVSTLTIQRTQQEDSAVYLCASSPSSGRVYEQYFGPGTRLTVT.

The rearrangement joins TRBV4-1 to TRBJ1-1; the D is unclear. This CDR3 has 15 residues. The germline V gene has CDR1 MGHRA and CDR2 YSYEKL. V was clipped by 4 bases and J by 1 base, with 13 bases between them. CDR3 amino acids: CASSPPGRANTEAFF. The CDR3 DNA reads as TGCGCCAGCAGCCCCCCGGGGAGAGCGAACACTGAAGCTTTCTTT.

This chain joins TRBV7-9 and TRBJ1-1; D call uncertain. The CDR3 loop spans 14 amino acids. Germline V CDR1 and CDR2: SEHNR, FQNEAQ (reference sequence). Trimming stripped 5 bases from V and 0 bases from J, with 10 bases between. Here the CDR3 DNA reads TGTGCCAGCAGCCCTAAAGCGCTGAACACTGAAGCTTTCTTT. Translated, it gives CASSPKALNTEAFF.

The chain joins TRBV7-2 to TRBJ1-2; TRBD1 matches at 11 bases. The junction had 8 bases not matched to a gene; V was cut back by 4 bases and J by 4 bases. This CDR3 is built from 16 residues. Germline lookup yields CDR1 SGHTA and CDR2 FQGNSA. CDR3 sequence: CASSSDRDRGTYGYTF. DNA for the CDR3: TGTGCCAGCAGCTCAGACCGGGACAGGGGGACCTATGGCTACACCTTC.

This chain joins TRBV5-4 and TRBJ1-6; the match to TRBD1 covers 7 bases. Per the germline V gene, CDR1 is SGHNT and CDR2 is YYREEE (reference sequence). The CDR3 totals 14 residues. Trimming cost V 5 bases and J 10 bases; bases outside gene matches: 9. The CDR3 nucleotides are TGTGCCAGCAGTCCACAGGGGTTGGAGTCACCCCTCCACTTT. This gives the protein CASSPQGLESPLHF.

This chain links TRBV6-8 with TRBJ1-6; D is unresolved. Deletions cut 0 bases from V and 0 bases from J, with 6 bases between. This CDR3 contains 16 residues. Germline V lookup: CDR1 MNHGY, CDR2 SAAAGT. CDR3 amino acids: CASSYSSSSYNSPLHF. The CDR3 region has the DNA TGTGCCAGCAGTTACTCTTCGAGCTCCTATAATTCACCCCTCCACTTT.

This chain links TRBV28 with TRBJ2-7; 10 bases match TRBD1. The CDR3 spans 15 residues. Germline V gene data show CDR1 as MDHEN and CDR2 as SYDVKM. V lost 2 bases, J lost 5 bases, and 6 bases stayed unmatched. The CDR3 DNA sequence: TGTGCCAGCAGTTTAGGAGGGACAGGGGTAGACGAGCAGTACTTC. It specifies CASSLGGTGVDEQYF.

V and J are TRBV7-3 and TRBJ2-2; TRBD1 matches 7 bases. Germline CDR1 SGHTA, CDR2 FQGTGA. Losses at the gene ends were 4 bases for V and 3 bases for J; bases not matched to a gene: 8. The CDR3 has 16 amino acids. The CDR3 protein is CASSSAPGGHTGELFF. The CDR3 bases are TGTGCCAGCAGCTCGGCGCCAGGGGGTCACACCGGGGAGCTGTTTTTT.

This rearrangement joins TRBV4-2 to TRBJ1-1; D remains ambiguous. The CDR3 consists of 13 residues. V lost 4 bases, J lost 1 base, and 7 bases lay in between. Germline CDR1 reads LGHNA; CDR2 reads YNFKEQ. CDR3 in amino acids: CASSRTENTEAFF. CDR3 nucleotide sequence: TGTGCCAGCAGCCGTACAGAGAACACTGAAGCTTTCTTT.

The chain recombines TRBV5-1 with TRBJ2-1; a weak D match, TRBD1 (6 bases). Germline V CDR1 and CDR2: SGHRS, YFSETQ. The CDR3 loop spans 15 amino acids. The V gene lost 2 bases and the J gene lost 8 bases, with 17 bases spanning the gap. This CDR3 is CASSFSVGAGDEQFF. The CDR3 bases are TGCGCCAGCAGCTTCTCGGTGGGGGCAGGCGATGAGCAGTTCTTC.

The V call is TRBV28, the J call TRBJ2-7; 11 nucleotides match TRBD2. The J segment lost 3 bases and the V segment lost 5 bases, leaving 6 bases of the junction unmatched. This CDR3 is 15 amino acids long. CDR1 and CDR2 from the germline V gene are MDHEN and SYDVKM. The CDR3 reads CASSQPGTSGYEQYF. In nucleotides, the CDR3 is TGTGCCAGCAGTCAACCTGGGACTAGCGGCTACGAGCAGTACTTC.